Below, 5 T cell receptor beta chains from the same sample are listed, as sequenced in a study of radiation and T cells in renal cell carcinoma. Sequenced by immunoSEQ multiplex PCR; TCRdb stores in-frame clones only, minus some. The sample lists over 60,000 clones, about 86% seen once, with around 21% in the top ten. As for time point: blood 2 weeks post-SBRT. Treatment indicated: 15 Gy SBRT to primary tumor, nephrectomy 4 weeks later. Sequencing was performed on blood, taken from a patient whose treatment included radiotherapy and nephrectomy. The origin of the receptors is a woman in her 50s with renal cell carcinoma.

The chain joins TRBV5-1 to TRBJ2-7; TRBD1 might be the D (6 bases). Trimming took off 2 bases at V and 1 base at J, with 19 bases between the two ends. The CDR3 totals 17 residues. Per germline, CDR1 SGHRS and CDR2 YFSETQ. The chain's CDR3 is CASSLLPDRPYSYEQYF. Here the CDR3 DNA reads TGCGCCAGCAGCTTACTTCCCGACAGGCCATATTCCTACGAGCAGTACTTC.

This chain uses TRBV5-6 with TRBJ2-7, with 10 bases matching TRBD1. The CDR3 is 14 amino acids. Germline CDR1 reads SGHDT; CDR2 reads YYEEEE. J was trimmed by 2 bases and V by 4 bases; bases with no gene match: 3. Written as DNA, the CDR3 is TGTGCCAGCAGCAAGGACAGGGGGGCCTACGAGCAGTACTTC. Translating it yields CASSKDRGAYEQYF.

This clone was observed once. The rearrangement joins TRBV19 to TRBJ2-4, with 7 bases that match TRBD1. This CDR3 is 15 amino acids long. V shed 5 bases and J 7 bases; nucleotides not matched to a gene: 11. Per the germline V gene, CDR1 is LNHDA and CDR2 is SQIVND (reference sequence). This chain's CDR3 is CASSPIDRALNIQYF. CDR3 nucleotides: TGTGCCAGTAGTCCTATCGACAGGGCTTTGAACATTCAGTACTTC.

J is TRBJ2-1 and V is TRBV19, with 8 positions matching TRBD2. The germline V gene encodes CDR1 LNHDA and CDR2 SQIVND (reference sequence). After removal of 10 bases from V and 9 bases from J, the junction contained 17 bases not matched to a gene. The CDR3 is made up of 15 amino acids. CDR3 residues: CATIRGGDPVGEQFF. The CDR3 DNA reads TGTGCCACTATTCGGGGGGGGGACCCCGTGGGTGAGCAGTTCTTC.

The chain employs TRBV21-1 and TRBJ1-1. TRBV21-1 has pseudogene status. The CDR3 sequence is 15 residues long. CDR3 loop: CASSKRAGPDTEAFF. Here the CDR3 DNA reads TGTGCCAGCAGCAAGAGGGCAGGGCCCGACACTGAAGCTTTCTTT.